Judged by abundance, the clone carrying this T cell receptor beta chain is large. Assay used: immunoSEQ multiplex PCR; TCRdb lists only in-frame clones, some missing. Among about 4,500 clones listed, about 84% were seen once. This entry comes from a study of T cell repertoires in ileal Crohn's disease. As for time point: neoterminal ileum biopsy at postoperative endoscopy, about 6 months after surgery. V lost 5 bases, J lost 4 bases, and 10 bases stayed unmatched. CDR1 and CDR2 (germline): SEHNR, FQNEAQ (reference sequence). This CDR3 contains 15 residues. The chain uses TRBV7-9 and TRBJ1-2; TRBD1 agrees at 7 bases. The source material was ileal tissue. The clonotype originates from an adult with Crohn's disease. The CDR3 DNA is TGTGCCAGCAGCGACGGACAGGAAAGATTCTATGGCTACACCTTC. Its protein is CASSDGQERFYGYTF.